This T cell receptor beta chain came from a study of breast tumors, draining lymph nodes, adjacent tissues. Axillary draining lymph nodes of breast cancer patients supplied the node samples. Remarks on this clonotype: A read error may be the cause here, since a much bigger clone is one base away. In this CDR3 the conserved last residue, phenylalanine or tryptophan, is missing, so a read error is likely.

The germline V and J ends were trimmed by 0 bases and 8 bases, with 10 bases remaining between them. CDR3 length: 13 residues. CDR1 is LGHDT, CDR2 YNNKEL, per germline (reference sequence). TCRdb used MiXCR to reprocess the multiplex PCR reads, holding one entry per CDR3 protein. The sample comprises 200,000 or so distinct CDR3 sequences, approximately 30% of which are singletons, and more than 4% rests with the top ten. This rearrangement joins TRBV3-1 to TRBJ1-2; D remains unclear. This TCR was sampled from a female donor with breast cancer. Some clones in this sample may be carry-over from other donors' samples. Input material: axillary lymph node tissue. CDR3 amino acids: CASSQDKPGGYTY. The CDR3 DNA is TGTGCCAGCAGCCAAGATAAACCAGGCGGCTACACCTAC.